This is a list of T cell receptor beta chains from one sample in a study of Ad26.COV2.S vaccination and SARS-CoV-2 variants. Here immunoSEQ multiplex PCR was the method, and the copy in TCRdb shows in-frame clones only, minus some. The data show approximately 480,000 clones, approximately 88% seen once. Source: peripheral blood, taken in a trial of Ad26.COV2.S vaccine versus placebo. Receptor source: a person aged 18-65 years who received the Ad26.COV2.S COVID-19 vaccine or a placebo. Both conserved end residues are part of each CDR3. A D gene is named only where the DNA matches it firmly. Only some rows state a clone size, as once, few, many or a class for expanded clones.

clone size,D gene,V gene,J gene,CDR3 protein,CDR3 DNA
-,TRBD2,TRBV29-1,TRBJ2-7,CSGTSGEGYEQYF,TGCAGCGGAACCTCGGGGGAGGGCTACGAGCAGTACTTC
-,-,TRBV4-1,TRBJ1-1,CASSQPGTLKGAFF,TGCGCCAGCAGCCAACCCGGGACCCTGAAAGGAGCTTTCTTT
once,-,TRBV4-2,TRBJ1-6,CASSQDQGGRRSPLHF,TGTGCCAGCAGCCAAGATCAAGGGGGACGGCGGTCACCCCTCCACTTT
-,-,TRBV11-2,TRBJ2-3,CASSFTGSVTNTQYF,TGTGCCAGCAGCTTCACCGGGAGCGTGACGAATACGCAGTATTTT
-,TRBD1,TRBV6-6,TRBJ2-1,CASSSTGRSSYNEQFF,TGTGCCAGCAGTTCGACAGGGCGAAGCTCCTACAATGAGCAGTTCTTC
-,-,TRBV29-1,TRBJ2-1,CSVVLRSSYNEQFF,TGCAGCGTTGTACTCCGCAGCTCCTACAATGAGCAGTTCTTC
few,TRBD1,TRBV6-2/TRBV6-3,TRBJ2-2,CASSPTGVTGELFF,TGTGCCAGCAGCCCAACAGGGGTTACCGGGGAGCTGTTTTTT
-,TRBD1,TRBV9,TRBJ1-5,CASSDRPSGGPQHF,TGTGCCAGCAGCGACAGACCTTCAGGGGGGCCCCAGCATTTT
-,TRBD1,TRBV30,TRBJ2-7,CAWSNHGQGTYEQYF,TGTGCCTGGAGTAATCACGGACAGGGGACATACGAGCAGTACTTC
-,TRBD2,TRBV5-4,TRBJ2-5,CASSLSSGKQETQYF,TGTGCCAGCAGCTTGTCTAGCGGGAAGCAAGAGACCCAGTACTTC
-,TRBD2,TRBV15,TRBJ2-7,CATSRDLAGAYEQYF,TGTGCCACCAGCAGAGATCTAGCGGGAGCTTACGAGCAGTACTTC
-,-,TRBV5-6,TRBJ1-5,CASSSGPNQPQHF,TGTGCCAGCAGCTCGGGGCCCAATCAGCCCCAGCATTTT
-,TRBD2,TRBV19,TRBJ2-1,CASSRTSGSYNEQFF,TGTGCCAGTAGTCGGACTAGCGGGAGCTACAATGAGCAGTTCTTC
-,-,TRBV3-1/TRBV3-2,TRBJ2-1,CASRTGTYNEQFF,TGTGCCAGCAGGACGGGGACCTACAATGAGCAGTTCTTC
-,-,TRBV15,TRBJ1-1,CATSRDRGDEAFF,TGTGCCACCAGCAGAGATAGGGGCGATGAAGCTTTCTTT
-,TRBD1,TRBV6-4,TRBJ1-5,CASIDRGADQPQHF,TGTGCCAGCATAGACAGGGGGGCGGATCAGCCCCAGCATTTT
-,TRBD2,TRBV19,TRBJ2-1,CASSGGRGATGEQFF,TGTGCCAGTAGTGGGGGGAGGGGCGCGACTGGTGAGCAGTTCTTC
-,-,TRBV4-3,TRBJ1-1,CASSQALIGAGQNTEAFF,TGCGCCAGCAGCCAAGCCCTTATAGGGGCCGGGCAGAACACTGAAGCTTTCTTT
-,-,TRBV29-1,TRBJ2-1,CSVAIAVSYNEQFF,TGCAGCGTCGCAATAGCGGTCTCCTACAATGAGCAGTTCTTC
-,-,TRBV27,TRBJ2-5,CASSPARRLQETQYF,TGTGCCAGCAGCCCTGCGCGGAGACTTCAAGAGACCCAGTACTTC
-,-,TRBV9,TRBJ1-1,CASSAPGSVYTEAFF,TGTGCCAGCAGCGCCCCAGGGAGCGTTTACACTGAAGCTTTCTTT